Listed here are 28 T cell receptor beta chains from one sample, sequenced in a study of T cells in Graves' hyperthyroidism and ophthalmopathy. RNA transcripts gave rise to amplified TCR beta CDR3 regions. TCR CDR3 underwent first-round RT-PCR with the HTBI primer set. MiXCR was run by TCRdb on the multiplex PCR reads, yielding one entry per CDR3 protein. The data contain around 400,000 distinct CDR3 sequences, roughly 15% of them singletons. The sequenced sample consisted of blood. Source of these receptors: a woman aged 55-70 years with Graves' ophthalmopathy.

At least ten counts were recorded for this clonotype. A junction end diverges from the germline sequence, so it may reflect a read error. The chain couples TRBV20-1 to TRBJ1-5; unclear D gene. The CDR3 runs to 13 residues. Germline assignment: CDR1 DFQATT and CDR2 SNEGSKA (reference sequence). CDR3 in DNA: TGCAGCGCTAGCGCCTCGAACAATCAGCCCCAGCATTTT. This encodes CSASASNNQPQHF.

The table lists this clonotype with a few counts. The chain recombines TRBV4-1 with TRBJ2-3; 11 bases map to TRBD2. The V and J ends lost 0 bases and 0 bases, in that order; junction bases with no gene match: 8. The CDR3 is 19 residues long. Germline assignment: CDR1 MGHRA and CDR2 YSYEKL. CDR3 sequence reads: CASSQDLIRLAGSTDTQYF. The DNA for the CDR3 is TGCGCCAGCAGCCAAGACTTGATTCGACTAGCGGGAAGCACAGATACGCAGTATTTT.

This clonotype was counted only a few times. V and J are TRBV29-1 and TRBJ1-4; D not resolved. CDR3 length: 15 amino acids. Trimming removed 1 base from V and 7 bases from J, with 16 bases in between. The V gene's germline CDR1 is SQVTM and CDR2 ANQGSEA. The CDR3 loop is CSVEAPTSSSEKLFF. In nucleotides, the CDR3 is TGCAGCGTTGAAGCTCCGACATCTTCGAGTGAAAAACTGTTTTTT.

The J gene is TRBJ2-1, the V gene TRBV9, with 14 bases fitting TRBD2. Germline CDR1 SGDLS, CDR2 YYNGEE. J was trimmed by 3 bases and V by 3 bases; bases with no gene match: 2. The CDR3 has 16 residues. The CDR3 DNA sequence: TGTGCCAGCAGCGGACTAGCGGGAGGGGACTACAATGAGCAGTTCTTC. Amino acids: CASSGLAGGDYNEQFF.

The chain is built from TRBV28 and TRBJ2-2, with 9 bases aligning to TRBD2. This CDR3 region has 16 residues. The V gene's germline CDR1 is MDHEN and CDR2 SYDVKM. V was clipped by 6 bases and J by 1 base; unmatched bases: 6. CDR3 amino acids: CASSLAGAVNTGELFF. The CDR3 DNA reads TGTGCCAGCAGCTTAGCGGGAGCGGTGAACACCGGGGAGCTGTTTTTT. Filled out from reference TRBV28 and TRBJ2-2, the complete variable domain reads DVKVTQSSRYLVKRTGEKVFLECVQDMDHENMFWYRQDPGLGLRLIYFSYDVKMKEKGDIPEGYSVSREKKERFSLILESASTNQTSMYLCASSLAGAVNTGELFFGEGSRLTVL.

CDR3 sequence reads: CASSLLGASVNEQFF. As DNA, the CDR3 is TGTGCCAGCAGCTTATTAGGGGCCTCGGTCAATGAGCAGTTCTTC. This chain joins TRBV7-2 and TRBJ2-1; weak D call: TRBD1 (5 bases). V lost 2 bases to trimming and J lost 6 bases, with 14 bases between them. Germline-derived CDR1 and CDR2 are SGHTA and FQGNSA. This CDR3 has 15 amino acids.

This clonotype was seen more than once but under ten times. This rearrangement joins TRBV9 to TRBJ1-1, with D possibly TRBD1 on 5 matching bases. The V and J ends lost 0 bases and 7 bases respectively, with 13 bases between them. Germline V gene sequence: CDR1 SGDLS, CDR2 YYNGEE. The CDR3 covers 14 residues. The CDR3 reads CASSVVSGQGEAFF. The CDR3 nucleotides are TGTGCCAGCAGCGTAGTTTCAGGGCAAGGTGAAGCTTTCTTT.

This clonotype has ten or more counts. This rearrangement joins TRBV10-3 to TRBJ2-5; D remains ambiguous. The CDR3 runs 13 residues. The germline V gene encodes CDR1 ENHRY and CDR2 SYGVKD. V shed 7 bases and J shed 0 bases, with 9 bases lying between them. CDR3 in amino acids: CAIKSTDQETQYF. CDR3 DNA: TGTGCCATCAAGAGTACGGACCAAGAGACCCAGTACTTC.

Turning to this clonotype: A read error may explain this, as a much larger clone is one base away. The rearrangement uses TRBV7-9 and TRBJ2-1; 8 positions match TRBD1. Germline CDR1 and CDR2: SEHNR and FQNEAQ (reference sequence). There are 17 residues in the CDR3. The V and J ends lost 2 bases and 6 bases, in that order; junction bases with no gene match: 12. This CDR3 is CASSLSGGGAAVNEQFF. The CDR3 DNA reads TGTGCCAGCAGCTTATCAGGGGGCGGGGCTGCGGTCAATGAGCAGTTCTTC.

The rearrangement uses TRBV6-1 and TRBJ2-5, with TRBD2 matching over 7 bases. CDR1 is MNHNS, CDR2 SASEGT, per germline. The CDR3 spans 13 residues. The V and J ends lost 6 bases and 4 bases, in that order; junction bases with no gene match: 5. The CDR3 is CASSRGGVETQYF. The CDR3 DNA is TGTGCCAGCAGCCGGGGAGGGGTAGAGACCCAGTACTTC.

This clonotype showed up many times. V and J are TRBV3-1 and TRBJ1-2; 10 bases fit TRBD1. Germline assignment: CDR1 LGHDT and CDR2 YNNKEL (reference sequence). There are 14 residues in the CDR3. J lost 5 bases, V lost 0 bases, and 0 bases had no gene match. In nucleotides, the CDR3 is TGTGCCAGCAGCCAAGAGGGACAGGGGTATGGCTACACCTTC. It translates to CASSQEGQGYGYTF.

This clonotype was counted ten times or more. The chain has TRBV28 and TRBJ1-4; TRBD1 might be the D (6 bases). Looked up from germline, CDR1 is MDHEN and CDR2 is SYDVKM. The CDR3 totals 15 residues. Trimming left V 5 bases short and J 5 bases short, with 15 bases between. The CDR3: CASSPRGFGNEKLFF. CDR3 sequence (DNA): TGTGCCAGCAGTCCCAGGGGTTTCGGAAATGAAAAACTGTTTTTT.

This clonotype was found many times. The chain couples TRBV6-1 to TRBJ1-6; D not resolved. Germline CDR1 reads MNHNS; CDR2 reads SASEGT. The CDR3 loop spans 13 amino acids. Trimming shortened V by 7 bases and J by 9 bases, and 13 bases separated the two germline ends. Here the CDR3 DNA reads TGTGCCAGCACCGGCCGACTTTCTTCACCCCTCCACTTT. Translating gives CASTGRLSSPLHF.

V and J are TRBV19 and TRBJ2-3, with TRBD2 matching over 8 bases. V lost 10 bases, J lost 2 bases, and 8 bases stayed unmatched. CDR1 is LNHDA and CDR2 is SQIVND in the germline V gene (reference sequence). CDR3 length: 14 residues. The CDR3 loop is CAMRLAGNTDTQYF. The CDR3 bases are TGTGCCATGCGTTTAGCGGGAAACACAGATACGCAGTATTTT.

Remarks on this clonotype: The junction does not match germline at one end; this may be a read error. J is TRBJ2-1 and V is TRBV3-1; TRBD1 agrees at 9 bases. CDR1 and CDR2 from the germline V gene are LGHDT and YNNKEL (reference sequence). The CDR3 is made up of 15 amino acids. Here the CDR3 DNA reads TGTGTCAGCAGCCAGGACAGGGGCCTCTCGTACGAGCAGTTCTTC. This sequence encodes CVSSQDRGLSYEQFF.

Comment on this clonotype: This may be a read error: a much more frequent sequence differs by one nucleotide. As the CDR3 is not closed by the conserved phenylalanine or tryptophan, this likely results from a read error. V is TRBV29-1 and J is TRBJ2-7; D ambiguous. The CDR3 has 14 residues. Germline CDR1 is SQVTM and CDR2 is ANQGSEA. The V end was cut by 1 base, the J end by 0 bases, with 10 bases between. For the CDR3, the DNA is TGCAGCGTTGAAGTGGCTGCGAGCTCCTACGAGCAGTACCTC. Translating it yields CSVEVAASSYEQYL.

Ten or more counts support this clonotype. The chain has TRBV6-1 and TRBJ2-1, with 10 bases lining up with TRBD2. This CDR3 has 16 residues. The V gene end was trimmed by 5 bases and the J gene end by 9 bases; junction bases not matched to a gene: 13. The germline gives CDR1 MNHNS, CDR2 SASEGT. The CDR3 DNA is TGTGCCAGCAGTCCCCAGAGCGGGAGGGCCCGGGTTGAGCAGTTCTTC. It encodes CASSPQSGRARVEQFF.

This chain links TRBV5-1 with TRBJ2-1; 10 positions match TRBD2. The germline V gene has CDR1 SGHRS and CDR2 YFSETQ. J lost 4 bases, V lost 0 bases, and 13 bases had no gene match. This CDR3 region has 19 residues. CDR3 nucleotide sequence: TGCGCCAGCAGCTTGGTTCTAGCGGGAGTTTTTGGCGTATACAATGAGCAGTTCTTC. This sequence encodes CASSLVLAGVFGVYNEQFF.

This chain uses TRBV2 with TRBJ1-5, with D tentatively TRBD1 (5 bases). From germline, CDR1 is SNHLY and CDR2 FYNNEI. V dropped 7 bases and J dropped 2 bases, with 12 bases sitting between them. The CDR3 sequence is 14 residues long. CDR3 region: CASTKGEGNQPQHF. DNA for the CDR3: TGTGCCAGCACCAAAGGGGAGGGCAATCAGCCCCAGCATTTT.

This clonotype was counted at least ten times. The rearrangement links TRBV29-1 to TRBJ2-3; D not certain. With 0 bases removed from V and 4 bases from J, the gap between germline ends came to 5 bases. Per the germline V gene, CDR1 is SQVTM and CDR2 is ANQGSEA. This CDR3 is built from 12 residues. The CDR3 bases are TGCAGCGTTGAAGAACAAGCAGATACGCAGTATTTT. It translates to CSVEEQADTQYF.

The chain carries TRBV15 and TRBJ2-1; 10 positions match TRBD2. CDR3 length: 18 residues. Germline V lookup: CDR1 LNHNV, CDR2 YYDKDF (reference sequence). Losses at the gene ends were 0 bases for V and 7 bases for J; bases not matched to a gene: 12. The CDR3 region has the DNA TGTGCCACCAGCAGAGACGCCCATCTAGCGGGAGAGGGTAATGAGCAGTTCTTC. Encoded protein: CATSRDAHLAGEGNEQFF.

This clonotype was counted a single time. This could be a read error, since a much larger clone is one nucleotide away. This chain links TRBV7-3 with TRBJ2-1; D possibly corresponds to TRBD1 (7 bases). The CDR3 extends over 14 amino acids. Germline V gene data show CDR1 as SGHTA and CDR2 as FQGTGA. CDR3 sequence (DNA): TGTGCCAGCAGCTTGACCAGGGGGGACAATAAGCAGTTCTTC. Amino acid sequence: CASSLTRGDNKQFF.

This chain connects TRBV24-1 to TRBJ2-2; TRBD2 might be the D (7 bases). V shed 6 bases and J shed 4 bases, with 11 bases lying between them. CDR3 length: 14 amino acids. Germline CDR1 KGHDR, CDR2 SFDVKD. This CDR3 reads CATSWGGRTGELFF. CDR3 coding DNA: TGTGCCACCAGTTGGGGGGGGCGCACCGGGGAGCTGTTTTTT.

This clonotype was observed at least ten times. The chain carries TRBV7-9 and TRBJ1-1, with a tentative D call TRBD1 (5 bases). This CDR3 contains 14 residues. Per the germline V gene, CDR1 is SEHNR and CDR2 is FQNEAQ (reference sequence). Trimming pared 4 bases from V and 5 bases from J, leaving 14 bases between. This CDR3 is CASSSADKATEAFF. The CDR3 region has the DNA TGTGCCAGCAGCTCAGCGGACAAGGCGACTGAAGCTTTCTTT.

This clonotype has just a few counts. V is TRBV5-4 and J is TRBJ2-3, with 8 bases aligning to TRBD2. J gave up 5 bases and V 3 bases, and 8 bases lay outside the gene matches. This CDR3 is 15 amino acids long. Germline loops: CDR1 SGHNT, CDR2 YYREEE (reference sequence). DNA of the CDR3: TGTGCCAGCAGCTATTTACTAGCGGCGCAAGATACGCAGTATTTT. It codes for CASSYLLAAQDTQYF.

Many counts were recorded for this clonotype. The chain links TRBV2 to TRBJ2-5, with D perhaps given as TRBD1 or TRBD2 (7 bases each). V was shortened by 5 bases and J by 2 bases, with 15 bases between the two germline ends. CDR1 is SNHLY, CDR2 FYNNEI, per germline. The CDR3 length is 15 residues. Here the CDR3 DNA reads TGTGCCAGCAGTCCCGCCAGGGGGGGTCAAGAGACCCAGTACTTC. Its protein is CASSPARGGQETQYF.

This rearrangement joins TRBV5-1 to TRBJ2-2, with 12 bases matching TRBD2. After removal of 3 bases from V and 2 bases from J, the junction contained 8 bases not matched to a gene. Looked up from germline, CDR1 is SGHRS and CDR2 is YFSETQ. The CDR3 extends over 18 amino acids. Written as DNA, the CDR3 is TGCGCCAGCAGCTCCTCGACTAGCGGGAGACCTAACACCGGGGAGCTGTTTTTT. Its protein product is CASSSSTSGRPNTGELFF.

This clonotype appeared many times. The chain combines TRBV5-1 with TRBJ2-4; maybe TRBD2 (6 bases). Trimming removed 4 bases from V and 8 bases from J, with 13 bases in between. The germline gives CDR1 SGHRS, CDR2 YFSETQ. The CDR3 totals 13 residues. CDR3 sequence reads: CASSRTGDYIQYF. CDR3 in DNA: TGCGCCAGCAGCAGAACTGGGGACTACATTCAGTACTTC.